This TCR beta chain was recorded in a study of cytomegalovirus exposure and HLA in healthy donors. This CDR3 has 14 amino acids. The V gene lost 7 bases and the J gene lost 4 bases, with 16 bases spanning the gap. Germline V gene sequence: CDR1 MNHNS, CDR2 SASEGT. Findings and caveats of the study: According to the study, 160 or so TCR beta chains were cytomegalovirus-associated.

Sequencing used immunoSEQ multiplex PCR; TCRdb keeps in-frame clones, though not all of them. The sample carries 150,000 or so clones, roughly nine tenths recorded once. This clone appeared a few times. Antigen unknown. Material for sequencing was PBMCs. The source is a woman aged 18 to 35 in good health and CMV-seropositive. V gene TRBV6-1 combines with J gene TRBJ1-2; D ambiguous. CDR3 sequence: CASITSGFGYGYTF. The CDR3 DNA follows: TGTGCCAGCATAACGTCCGGGTTTGGCTATGGCTACACCTTC.